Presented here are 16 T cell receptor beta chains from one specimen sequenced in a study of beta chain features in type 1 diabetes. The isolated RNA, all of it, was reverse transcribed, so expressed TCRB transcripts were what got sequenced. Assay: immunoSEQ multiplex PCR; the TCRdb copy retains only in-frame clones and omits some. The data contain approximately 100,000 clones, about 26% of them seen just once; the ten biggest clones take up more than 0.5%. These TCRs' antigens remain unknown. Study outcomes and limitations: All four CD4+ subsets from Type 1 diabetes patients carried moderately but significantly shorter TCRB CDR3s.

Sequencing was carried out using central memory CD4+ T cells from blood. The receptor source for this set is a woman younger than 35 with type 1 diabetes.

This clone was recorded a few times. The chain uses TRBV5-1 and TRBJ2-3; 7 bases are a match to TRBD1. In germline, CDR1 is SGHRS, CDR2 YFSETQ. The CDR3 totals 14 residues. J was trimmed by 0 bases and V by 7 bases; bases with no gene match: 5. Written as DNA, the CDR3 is TGCGCCAGCTCCGGGACAGCTAGCACAGATACGCAGTATTTT. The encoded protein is CASSGTASTDTQYF. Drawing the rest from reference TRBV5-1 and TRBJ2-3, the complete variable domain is KAGVTQTPRYLIKTRGQQVTLSCSPISGHRSVSWYQQTPGQGLQFLFEYFSETQRNKGNFPGRFSGRQFSNSRSEMNVSTLELGDSALYLCASSGTASTDTQYFGPGTRLTVL.

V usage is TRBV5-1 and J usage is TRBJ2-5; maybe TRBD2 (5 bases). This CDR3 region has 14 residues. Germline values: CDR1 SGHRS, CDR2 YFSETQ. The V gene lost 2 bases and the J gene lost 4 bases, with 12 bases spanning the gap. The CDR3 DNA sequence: TGCGCCAGCAGCTTCTACCGGGGTGGAGAGACCCAGTACTTC. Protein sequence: CASSFYRGGETQYF.

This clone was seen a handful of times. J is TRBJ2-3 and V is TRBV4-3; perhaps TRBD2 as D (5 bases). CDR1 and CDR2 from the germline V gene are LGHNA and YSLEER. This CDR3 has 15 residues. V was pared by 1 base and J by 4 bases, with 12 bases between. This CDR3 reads CASSQGGISADTQYF. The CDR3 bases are TGCGCCAGCAGCCAAGGAGGGATTAGCGCAGATACGCAGTATTTT.

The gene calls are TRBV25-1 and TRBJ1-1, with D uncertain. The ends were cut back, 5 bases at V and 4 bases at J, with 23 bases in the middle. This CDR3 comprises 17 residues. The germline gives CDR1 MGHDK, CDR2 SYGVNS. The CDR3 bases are TGTGCCAGCAGTTTCGGCACCGGAGGGCGGGCGGGCACTGAAGCTTTCTTT. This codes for CASSFGTGGRAGTEAFF.

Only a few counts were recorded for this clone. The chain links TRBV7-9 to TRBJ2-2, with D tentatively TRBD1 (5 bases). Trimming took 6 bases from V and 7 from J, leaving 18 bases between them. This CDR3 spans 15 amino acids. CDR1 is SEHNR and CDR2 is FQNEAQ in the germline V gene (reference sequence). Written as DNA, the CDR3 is TGTGCCAGCAGTACCGAAGGGGTGGCTGGCGGGGAGCTGTTTTTT. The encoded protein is CASSTEGVAGGELFF.

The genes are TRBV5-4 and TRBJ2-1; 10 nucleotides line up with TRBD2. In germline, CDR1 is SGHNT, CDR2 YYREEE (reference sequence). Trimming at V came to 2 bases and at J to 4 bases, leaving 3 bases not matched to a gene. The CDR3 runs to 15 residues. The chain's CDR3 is CASSFGLADYNEQFF. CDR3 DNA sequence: TGTGCCAGCAGCTTTGGACTAGCGGATTACAATGAGCAGTTCTTC.

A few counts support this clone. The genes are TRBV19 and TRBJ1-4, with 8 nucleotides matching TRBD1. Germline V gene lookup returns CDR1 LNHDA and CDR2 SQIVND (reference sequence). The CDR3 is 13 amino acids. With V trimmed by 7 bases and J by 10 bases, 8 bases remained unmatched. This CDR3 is CASTPTGVRKLFF. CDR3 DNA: TGTGCCAGTACCCCGACAGGGGTCCGAAAACTGTTTTTT.

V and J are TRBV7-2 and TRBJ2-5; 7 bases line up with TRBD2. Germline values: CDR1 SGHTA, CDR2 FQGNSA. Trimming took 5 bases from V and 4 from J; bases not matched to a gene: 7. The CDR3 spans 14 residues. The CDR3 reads CASSNTPGGETQYF. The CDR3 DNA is TGTGCCAGCAGCAATACCCCGGGGGGAGAGACCCAGTACTTC.

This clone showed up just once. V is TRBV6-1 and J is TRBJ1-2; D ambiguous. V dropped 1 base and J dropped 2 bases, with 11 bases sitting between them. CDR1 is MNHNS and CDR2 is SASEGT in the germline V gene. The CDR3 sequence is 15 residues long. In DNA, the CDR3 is TGTGCCAGCAGTGAAGGCATTGCGGGGAACTATGGCTACACCTTC. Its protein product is CASSEGIAGNYGYTF.

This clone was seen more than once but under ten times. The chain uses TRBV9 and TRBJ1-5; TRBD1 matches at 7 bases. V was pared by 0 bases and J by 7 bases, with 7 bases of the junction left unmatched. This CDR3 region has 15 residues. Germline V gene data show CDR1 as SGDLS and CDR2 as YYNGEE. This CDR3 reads CASSVGTGREQPQHF. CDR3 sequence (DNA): TGTGCCAGCAGCGTAGGGACAGGAAGGGAACAGCCCCAGCATTTT. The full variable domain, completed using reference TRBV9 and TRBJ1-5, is DSGVTQTPKHLITATGQRVTLRCSPRSGDLSVYWYQQSLDQGLQFLIQYYNGEERAKGNILERFSAQQFPDLHSELNLSSLELGDSALYFCASSVGTGREQPQHFGDGTRLSIL.

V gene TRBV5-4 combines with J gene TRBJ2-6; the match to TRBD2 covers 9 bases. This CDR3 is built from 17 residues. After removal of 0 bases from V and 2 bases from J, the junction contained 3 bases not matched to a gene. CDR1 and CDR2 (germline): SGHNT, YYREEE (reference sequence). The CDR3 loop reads CASSLAAGGTGANVLTF. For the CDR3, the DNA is TGTGCCAGCAGCTTGGCTGCGGGAGGGACTGGGGCCAACGTCCTGACTTTC.

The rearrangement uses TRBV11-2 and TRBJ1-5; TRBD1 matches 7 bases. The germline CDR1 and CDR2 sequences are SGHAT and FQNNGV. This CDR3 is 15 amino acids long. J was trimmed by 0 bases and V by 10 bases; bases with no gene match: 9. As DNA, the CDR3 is TGTGCCACTCAGAGGGACAGCACTAGCAATCAGCCCCAGCATTTT. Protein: CATQRDSTSNQPQHF.

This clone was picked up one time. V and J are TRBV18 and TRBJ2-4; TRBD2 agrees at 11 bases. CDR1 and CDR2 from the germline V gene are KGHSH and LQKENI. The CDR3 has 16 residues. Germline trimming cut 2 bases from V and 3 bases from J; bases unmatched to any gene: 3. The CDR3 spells CASSPGTSGGKNIQYF. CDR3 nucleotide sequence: TGTGCCAGCTCACCAGGAACTAGCGGGGGCAAAAACATTCAGTACTTC.

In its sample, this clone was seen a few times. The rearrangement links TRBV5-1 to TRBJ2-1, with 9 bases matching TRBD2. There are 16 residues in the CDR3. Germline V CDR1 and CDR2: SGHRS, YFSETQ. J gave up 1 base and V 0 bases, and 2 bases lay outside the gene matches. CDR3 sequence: CASSLGAGGSYNEQFF. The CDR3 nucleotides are TGCGCCAGCAGCTTGGGAGCGGGAGGTTCCTACAATGAGCAGTTCTTC.

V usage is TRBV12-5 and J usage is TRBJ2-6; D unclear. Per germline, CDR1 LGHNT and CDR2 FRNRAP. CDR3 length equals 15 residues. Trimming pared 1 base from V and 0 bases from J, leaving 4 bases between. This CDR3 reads CASGLGLSGANVLTF. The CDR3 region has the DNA TGTGCTAGTGGTTTGGGACTCTCTGGGGCCAACGTCCTGACTTTC. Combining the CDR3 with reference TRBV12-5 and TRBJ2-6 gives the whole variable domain DARVTQTPRHKVTEMGQEVTMRCQPILGHNTVFWYRQTMMQGLELLAYFRNRAPLDDSGMPKDRFSAEMPDATLATLKIQPSEPRDSAVYFCASGLGLSGANVLTFGAGSRLTVL.

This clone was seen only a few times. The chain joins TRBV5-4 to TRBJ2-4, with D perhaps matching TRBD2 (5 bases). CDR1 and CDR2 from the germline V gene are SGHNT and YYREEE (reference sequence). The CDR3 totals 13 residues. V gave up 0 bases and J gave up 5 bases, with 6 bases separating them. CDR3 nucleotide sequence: TGTGCCAGCAGCTTGGGGCGGGAAAACATTCAGTACTTC. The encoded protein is CASSLGRENIQYF.